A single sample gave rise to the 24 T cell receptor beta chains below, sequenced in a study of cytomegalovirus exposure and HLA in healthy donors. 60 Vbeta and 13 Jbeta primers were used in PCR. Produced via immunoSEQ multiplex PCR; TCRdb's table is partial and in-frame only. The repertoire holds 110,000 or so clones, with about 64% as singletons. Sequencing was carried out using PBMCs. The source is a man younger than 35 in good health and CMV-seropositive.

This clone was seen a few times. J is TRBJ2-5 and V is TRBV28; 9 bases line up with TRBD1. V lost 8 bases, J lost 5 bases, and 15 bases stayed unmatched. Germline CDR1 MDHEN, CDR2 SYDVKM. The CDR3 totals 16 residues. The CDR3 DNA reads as TGTGCCAGCGTGCCGAGGGACAGGGAGTGGAGGGAGACCCAGTACTTC. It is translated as CASVPRDREWRETQYF.

DNA of the CDR3: TGTGCCAGCAGTTTAGCCCTGAGGTCCTACGAGCAGTACTTC. Its translation: CASSLALRSYEQYF. This rearrangement joins TRBV28 to TRBJ2-7, with D unclear. Germline-derived CDR1 and CDR2 are MDHEN and SYDVKM. The CDR3 runs to 14 residues. Deletions cut 2 bases from V and 1 base from J, with 9 bases between.

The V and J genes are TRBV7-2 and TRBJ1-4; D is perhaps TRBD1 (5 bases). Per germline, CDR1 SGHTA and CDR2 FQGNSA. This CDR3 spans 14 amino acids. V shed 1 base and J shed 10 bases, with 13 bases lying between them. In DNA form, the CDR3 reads TGTGCCAGCAGCTTAGAGCAGGGCACGGGAAAACTGTTTTTT. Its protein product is CASSLEQGTGKLFF.

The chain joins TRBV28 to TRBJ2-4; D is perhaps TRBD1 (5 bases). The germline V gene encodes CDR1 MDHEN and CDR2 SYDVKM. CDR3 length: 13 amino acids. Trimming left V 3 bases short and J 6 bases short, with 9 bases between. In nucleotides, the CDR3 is TGTGCCAGCAGTTTTACGACAGTAAACATTCAGTACTTC. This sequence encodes CASSFTTVNIQYF.

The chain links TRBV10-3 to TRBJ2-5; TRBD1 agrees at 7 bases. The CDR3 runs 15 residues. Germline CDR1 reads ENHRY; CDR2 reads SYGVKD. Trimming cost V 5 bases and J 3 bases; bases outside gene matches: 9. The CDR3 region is CAISRQGVREETQYF. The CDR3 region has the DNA TGTGCCATCAGTCGACAGGGTGTACGGGAAGAGACCCAGTACTTC.

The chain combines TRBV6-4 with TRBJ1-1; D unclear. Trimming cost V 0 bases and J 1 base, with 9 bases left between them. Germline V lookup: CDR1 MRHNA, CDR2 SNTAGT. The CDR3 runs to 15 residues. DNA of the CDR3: TGTGCCAGCAGTGACTCACAAGGAGCGAACACTGAAGCTTTCTTT. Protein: CASSDSQGANTEAFF.

The CDR3 DNA sequence: TGCGCCAGCAGCCAAGAGACGCGGGGGGAGCTGTTTTTT. As protein: CASSQETRGELFF. This rearrangement joins TRBV4-1 to TRBJ2-2; the D is unclear. Germline CDR1 reads MGHRA; CDR2 reads YSYEKL. CDR3 length: 13 amino acids. The V and J ends lost 0 bases and 8 bases respectively, with 7 bases between them.

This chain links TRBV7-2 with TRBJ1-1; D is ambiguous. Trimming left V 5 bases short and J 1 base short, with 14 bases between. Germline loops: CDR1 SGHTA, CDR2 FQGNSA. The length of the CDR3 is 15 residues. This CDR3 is CASSPRGSANTEAFF. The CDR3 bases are TGTGCCAGCAGCCCCCGCGGATCGGCGAACACTGAAGCTTTCTTT.

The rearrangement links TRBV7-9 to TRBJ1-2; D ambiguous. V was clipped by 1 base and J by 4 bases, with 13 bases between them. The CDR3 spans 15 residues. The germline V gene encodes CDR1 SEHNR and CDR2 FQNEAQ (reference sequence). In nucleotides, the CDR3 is TGTGCCAGCAGCTTAGATGAGAACAGCCGCTATGGCTACACCTTC. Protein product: CASSLDENSRYGYTF.

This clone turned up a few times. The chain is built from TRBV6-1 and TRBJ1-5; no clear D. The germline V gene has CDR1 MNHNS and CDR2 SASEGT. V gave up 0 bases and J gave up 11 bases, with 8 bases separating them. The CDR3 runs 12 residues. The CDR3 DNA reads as TGTGCCAGCAGTGAAGCGCGGGCGACCCAGCATTTT. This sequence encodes CASSEARATQHF.

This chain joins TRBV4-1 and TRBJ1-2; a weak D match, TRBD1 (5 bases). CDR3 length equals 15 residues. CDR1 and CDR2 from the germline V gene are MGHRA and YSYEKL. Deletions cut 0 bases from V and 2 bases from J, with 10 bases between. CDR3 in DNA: TGCGCCAGCAGCCAAGAAGGACATTGGAACTATGGCTACACCTTC. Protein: CASSQEGHWNYGYTF.

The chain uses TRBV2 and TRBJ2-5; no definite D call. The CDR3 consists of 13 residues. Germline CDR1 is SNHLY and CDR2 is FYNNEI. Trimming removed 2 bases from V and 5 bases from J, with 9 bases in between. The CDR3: CASSESTEETQYF. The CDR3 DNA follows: TGTGCCAGCAGTGAAAGCACGGAGGAGACCCAGTACTTC.

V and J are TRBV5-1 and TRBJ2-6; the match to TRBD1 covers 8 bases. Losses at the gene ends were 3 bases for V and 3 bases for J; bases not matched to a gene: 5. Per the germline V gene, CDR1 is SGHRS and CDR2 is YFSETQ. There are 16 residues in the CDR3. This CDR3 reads CASSSTGVYGANVLTF. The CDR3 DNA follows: TGCGCCAGCAGCTCGACAGGGGTATATGGGGCCAACGTCCTGACTTTC.

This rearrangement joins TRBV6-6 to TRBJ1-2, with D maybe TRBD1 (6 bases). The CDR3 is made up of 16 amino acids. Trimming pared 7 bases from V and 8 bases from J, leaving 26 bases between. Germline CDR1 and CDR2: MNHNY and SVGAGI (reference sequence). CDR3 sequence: CASTVVQGGRGGGYTF. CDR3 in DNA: TGTGCCAGCACCGTCGTACAGGGAGGGAGGGGAGGCGGCTACACCTTC.

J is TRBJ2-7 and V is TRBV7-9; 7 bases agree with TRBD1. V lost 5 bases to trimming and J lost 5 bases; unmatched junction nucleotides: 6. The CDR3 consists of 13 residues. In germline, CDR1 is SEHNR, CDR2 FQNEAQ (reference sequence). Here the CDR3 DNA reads TGTGCCAGCAGCCCCACACAGGGGAACGAGCAGTACGTC. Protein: CASSPTQGNEQYV.

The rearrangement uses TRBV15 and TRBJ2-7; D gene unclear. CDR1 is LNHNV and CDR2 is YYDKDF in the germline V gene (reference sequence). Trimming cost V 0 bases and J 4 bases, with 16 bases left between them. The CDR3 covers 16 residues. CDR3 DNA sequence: TGTGCCACCAGCAGAGATTTCGGCGGAGCGAGTTACGAGCAGTACTTC. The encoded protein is CATSRDFGGASYEQYF. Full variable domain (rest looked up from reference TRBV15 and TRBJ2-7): DAMVIQNPRYQVTQFGKPVTLSCSQTLNHNVMYWYQQKSSQAPKLLFHYYDKDFNNEADTPDNFQSRRPNTSFCFLDIRSPGLGDTAMYLCATSRDFGGASYEQYFGPGTRLTVT.

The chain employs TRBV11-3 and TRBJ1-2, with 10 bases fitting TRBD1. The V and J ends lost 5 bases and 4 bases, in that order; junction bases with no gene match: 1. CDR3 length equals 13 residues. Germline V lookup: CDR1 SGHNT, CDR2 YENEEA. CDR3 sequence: CASSRDRGYGYTF. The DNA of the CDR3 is TGTGCCAGCAGCCGGGACAGGGGCTATGGCTACACCTTC. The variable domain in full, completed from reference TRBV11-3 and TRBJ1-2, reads EAGVVQSPRYKIIEKKQPVAFWCNPISGHNTLYWYLQNLGQGPELLIRYENEEAVDDSQLPKDRFSAERLKGVDSTLKIQPAELGDSAVYLCASSRDRGYGYTFGSGTRLTVV.

The CDR3: CSVQTGNYGYTF. Written as DNA, the CDR3 is TGCAGCGTCCAGACAGGAAACTATGGCTACACCTTC. The V gene is TRBV29-1, the J gene TRBJ1-2; D is perhaps TRBD1 (6 bases). This CDR3 has 12 residues. V lost 6 bases and J lost 2, with 10 bases in between. Germline CDR1 SQVTM, CDR2 ANQGSEA.

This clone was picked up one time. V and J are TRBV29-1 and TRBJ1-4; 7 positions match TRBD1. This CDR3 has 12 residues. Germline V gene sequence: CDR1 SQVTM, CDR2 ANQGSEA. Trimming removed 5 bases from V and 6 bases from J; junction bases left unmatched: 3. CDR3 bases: TGCAGCGTTTTAACAGGGGATGAAAAACTGTTTTTT. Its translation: CSVLTGDEKLFF.

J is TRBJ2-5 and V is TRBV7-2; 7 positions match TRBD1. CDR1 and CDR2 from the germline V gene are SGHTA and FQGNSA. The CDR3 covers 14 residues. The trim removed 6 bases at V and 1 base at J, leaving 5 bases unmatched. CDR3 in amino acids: CASRRHRGQETQYF. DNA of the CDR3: TGTGCCAGCAGGCGCCACAGGGGCCAAGAGACCCAGTACTTC.

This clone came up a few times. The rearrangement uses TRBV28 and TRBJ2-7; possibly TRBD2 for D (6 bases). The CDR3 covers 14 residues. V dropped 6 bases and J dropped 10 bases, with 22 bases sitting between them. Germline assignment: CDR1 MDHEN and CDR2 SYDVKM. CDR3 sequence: CASSPPVEGRPQYF. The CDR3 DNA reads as TGTGCCAGCAGCCCCCCGGTGGAGGGGAGGCCACAGTACTTC.

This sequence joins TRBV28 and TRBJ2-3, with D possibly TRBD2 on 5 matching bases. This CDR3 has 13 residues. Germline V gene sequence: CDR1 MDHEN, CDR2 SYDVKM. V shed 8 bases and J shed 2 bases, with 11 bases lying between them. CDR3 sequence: CASPGLYTDTQYF. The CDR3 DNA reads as TGTGCCAGCCCAGGACTTTACACAGATACGCAGTATTTT. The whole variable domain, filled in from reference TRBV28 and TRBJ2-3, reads DVKVTQSSRYLVKRTGEKVFLECVQDMDHENMFWYRQDPGLGLRLIYFSYDVKMKEKGDIPEGYSVSREKKERFSLILESASTNQTSMYLCASPGLYTDTQYFGPGTRLTVL.

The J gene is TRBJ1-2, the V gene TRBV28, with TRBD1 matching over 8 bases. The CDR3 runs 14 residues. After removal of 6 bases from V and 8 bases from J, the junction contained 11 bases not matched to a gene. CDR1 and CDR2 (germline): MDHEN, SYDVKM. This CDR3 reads CASRPRGLTGGYTF. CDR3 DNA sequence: TGTGCCAGCAGACCCAGGGGGCTAACGGGGGGCTACACCTTC.

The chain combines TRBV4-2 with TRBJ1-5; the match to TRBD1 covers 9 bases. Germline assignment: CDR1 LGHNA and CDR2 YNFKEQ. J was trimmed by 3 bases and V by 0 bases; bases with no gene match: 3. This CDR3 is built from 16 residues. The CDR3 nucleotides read TGTGCCAGCAGCCAAGAACGGACAGGGGACAATCAGCCCCAGCATTTT. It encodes CASSQERTGDNQPQHF.